This record concerns one TCR beta chain sequence. This CDR3 has 15 residues. Germline values: CDR1 SGHRS, CDR2 YFSETQ. The germline V and J ends were trimmed by 0 bases and 2 bases, with 11 bases remaining between them. The sample belongs to a study of T cell responses to AZD1222 COVID-19 vaccine. Measured with immunoSEQ multiplex PCR; TCRdb has only the in-frame clones, and not every one. Seen here are around 140,000 clones, about 91% observed once, and the top ten hold 1.4%. The sequence was obtained from an adult in good health. The material was peripheral blood, obtained on day 0 of AZD1222 vaccination. V and J are TRBV5-1 and TRBJ1-1, with D hard to call. CDR3 sequence: CASSLEGRTNTEAFF. CDR3 coding DNA: TGCGCCAGCAGCTTGGAAGGGCGAACAAACACTGAAGCTTTCTTT.